These 14 T cell receptor beta chains were sequenced from one sample in a study of identical twins. TCRdb reanalysed the 5' RACE reads using MiXCR and keeps one entry per CDR3 protein. The repertoire holds under 900,000 distinct CDR3 sequences, with about 20% as singletons. These records were also assigned to another study, of T cells expressing NK-cell markers.

Sequencing was carried out using PBMCs. All receptors derive from a woman under 30 in good health.

This clonotype was detected a few times. The chain links TRBV12-3 or TRBV12-4 to TRBJ1-1; D gene ambiguous. Trimming took off 1 base at V and 11 bases at J, with 17 bases between the two ends. The CDR3 runs to 14 residues. This CDR3 reads CASSLGSSSLRAFF. Written as DNA, the CDR3 is TGTGCCAGCAGTTTAGGTAGTTCCAGTCTCCGGGCTTTCTTT.

This clonotype has a handful of counts. V gene TRBV7-2 combines with J gene TRBJ1-4; no definite D call. Germline V lookup: CDR1 SGHTA, CDR2 FQGNSA. This CDR3 is built from 14 residues. Trimming shortened V by 5 bases and J by 3 bases, and 10 bases separated the two germline ends. CDR3 sequence reads: CASSESGANEKLFF. The CDR3 DNA reads as TGTGCCAGCAGCGAATCCGGGGCTAATGAAAAACTGTTTTTT.

The chain uses TRBV20-1 and TRBJ1-1; 8 positions match TRBD1. The CDR3 extends over 14 amino acids. With V trimmed by 3 bases and J by 5 bases, 8 bases remained unmatched. Per germline, CDR1 DFQATT and CDR2 SNEGSKA (reference sequence). In DNA form, the CDR3 reads TGCAGTGCTAGTAGGGCAGGGGGCCGGACTGAAGCTTTCTTT. The encoded protein is CSASRAGGRTEAFF.

This clonotype was detected ten times or more. V and J are TRBV7-9 and TRBJ1-3; D ambiguous. The CDR3 consists of 14 residues. Trimming stripped 2 bases from V and 2 bases from J, with 7 bases between. Per the germline V gene, CDR1 is SEHNR and CDR2 is FQNEAQ (reference sequence). The CDR3 reads CASSLSRTGNTIYF. The DNA for the CDR3 is TGTGCCAGCAGCTTAAGCCGAACTGGAAACACCATATATTTT.

In its sample, this clonotype was seen a few times. The CDR3 region has the DNA TGCGCCAGCAGCTTGACAGGGGACAACTATGGCTACACCTTC. Its translation: CASSLTGDNYGYTF. The chain carries TRBV5-1 and TRBJ1-2; 7 bases are a match to TRBD1. This CDR3 is built from 14 residues. J was trimmed by 2 bases and V by 1 base; bases with no gene match: 2. Germline lookup yields CDR1 SGHRS and CDR2 YFSETQ.

This clonotype turned up a few times. The chain couples TRBV27 to TRBJ2-1; D perhaps matches TRBD2 (5 bases). Germline CDR1 MNHEY, CDR2 SMNVEV (reference sequence). The CDR3 has 16 amino acids. The V end was cut by 2 bases, the J end by 0 bases, with 11 bases between. CDR3 in DNA: TGTGCCAGCAGTTTAGTGTTTGGGAGCTCCTACAATGAGCAGTTCTTC. Amino acid sequence: CASSLVFGSSYNEQFF.

This clonotype was found a few times. V gene TRBV19 combines with J gene TRBJ2-3; TRBD2 is a possible D gene (5 bases). The length of the CDR3 is 15 residues. Trimming pared 1 base from V and 2 bases from J, leaving 10 bases between. Germline values: CDR1 LNHDA, CDR2 SQIVND (reference sequence). The CDR3, as DNA: TGTGCCAGTAGTATAGCGGGGTTCCCCACAGATACGCAGTATTTT. Amino acid sequence: CASSIAGFPTDTQYF.

This clonotype was observed a handful of times. V usage is TRBV6-2 or TRBV6-3 and J usage is TRBJ1-1; D call uncertain. CDR3 size: 14 residues. From germline, CDR1 is MNHEY and CDR2 SVGEGT. Trimming removed 2 bases from V and 1 base from J, with 8 bases in between. The CDR3 nucleotides read TGTGCCAGCAGTTACACCCCAGCGAACACTGAAGCTTTCTTT. It encodes CASSYTPANTEAFF.

This clonotype was picked up a small number of times. J is TRBJ2-5 and V is TRBV5-6, with 10 positions matching TRBD2. Germline CDR1 and CDR2: SGHDT and YYEEEE. V trimming: 3 bases; J trimming: 5 bases; junction bases outside the gene matches: 10. This CDR3 has 16 residues. CDR3 in DNA: TGTGCCAGCAGCTATTTTCTAGCGGGAGTGGGGGAGACCCAGTACTTC. Translated: CASSYFLAGVGETQYF.

The sample holds a few counts of this clonotype. The chain recombines TRBV6-2 or TRBV6-3 with TRBJ2-5; no reliable D call. CDR1 and CDR2 from the germline V gene are MNHEY and SVGEGT. This CDR3 has 12 amino acids. V lost 5 bases to trimming and J lost 9 bases, with 13 bases between them. The CDR3 region has the DNA TGTGCCAGCAGTAGCAGCAGTGGGGCCCAGTACTTC. Amino acids: CASSSSSGAQYF.

The sample holds a few counts of this clonotype. This sequence joins TRBV20-1 and TRBJ2-7; TRBD1 agrees at 9 bases. Per the germline V gene, CDR1 is DFQATT and CDR2 is SNEGSKA (reference sequence). The CDR3 runs to 16 residues. V trimming: 3 bases; J trimming: 0 bases; junction bases outside the gene matches: 9. As DNA, the CDR3 is TGCAGTGCTAGTCTGACTGCGACAGGGGGCTCCTACGAGCAGTACTTC. This gives the protein CSASLTATGGSYEQYF.

J is TRBJ2-2 and V is TRBV5-6; weak D call: TRBD2 (5 bases). Germline V gene sequence: CDR1 SGHDT, CDR2 YYEEEE. With 1 base removed from V and 1 base from J, the gap between germline ends came to 11 bases. The CDR3 totals 16 residues. This CDR3 reads CASSLLAKRNTGELFF. CDR3 coding DNA: TGTGCCAGCAGCTTGTTAGCGAAAAGGAACACCGGGGAGCTGTTTTTT.

The V and J genes are TRBV27 and TRBJ2-2; possibly TRBD1 for D (6 bases). CDR1 is MNHEY and CDR2 is SMNVEV in the germline V gene (reference sequence). The CDR3 is made up of 17 amino acids. V dropped 5 bases and J dropped 2 bases, with 18 bases sitting between them. The CDR3 coding sequence is TGTGCCAGCAGTCCAAAAACCGGGACACTAAACACCGGGGAGCTGTTTTTT. This sequence encodes CASSPKTGTLNTGELFF.

This clonotype occurred a few times. CDR3 protein: CASSYEGLGPAGELFF. CDR3 in DNA: TGTGCCAGCAGTTACGAGGGACTAGGTCCGGCCGGGGAGCTGTTTTTT. This chain connects TRBV6-5 to TRBJ2-2; 8 bases line up with TRBD2. This CDR3 comprises 16 residues. With V trimmed by 2 bases and J by 6 bases, 8 bases remained unmatched. Germline CDR1 is MNHEY and CDR2 is SVGAGI.